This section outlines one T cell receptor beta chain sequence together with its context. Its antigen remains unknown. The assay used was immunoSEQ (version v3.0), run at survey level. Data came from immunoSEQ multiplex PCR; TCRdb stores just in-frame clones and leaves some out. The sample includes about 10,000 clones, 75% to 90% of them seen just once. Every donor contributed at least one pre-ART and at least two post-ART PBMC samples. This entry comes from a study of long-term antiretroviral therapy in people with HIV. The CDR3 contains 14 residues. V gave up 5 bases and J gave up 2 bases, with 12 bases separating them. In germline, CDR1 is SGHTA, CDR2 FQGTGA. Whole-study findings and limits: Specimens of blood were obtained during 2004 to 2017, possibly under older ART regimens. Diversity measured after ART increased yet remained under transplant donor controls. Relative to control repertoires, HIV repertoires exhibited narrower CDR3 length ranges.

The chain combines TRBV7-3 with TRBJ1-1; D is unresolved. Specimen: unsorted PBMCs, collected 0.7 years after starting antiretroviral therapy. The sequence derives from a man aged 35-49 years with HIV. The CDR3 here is CASSTLGTNTEAFF. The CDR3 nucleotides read TGTGCCAGCAGCACCTTGGGAACAAACACTGAAGCTTTCTTT.